This T cell receptor (beta chain) was captured in a study of cytomegalovirus exposure and HLA in healthy donors. TCRdb's copy holds only in-frame clones and misses some; the assay was immunoSEQ multiplex PCR. The table includes about 160,000 clones, roughly 80% detected once. V trimming: 4 bases; J trimming: 7 bases; junction bases outside the gene matches: 4. Germline CDR1 is SGHRS and CDR2 is YFSETQ. The CDR3 consists of 14 residues. The rearrangement links TRBV5-1 to TRBJ2-1; the match to TRBD2 covers 11 bases. Sequencing was carried out using PBMCs. The receptor comes from a man younger than 40 in good health and CMV-seropositive. This CDR3 reads CASSQRLAGNEQFF. CDR3 bases: TGCGCCAGCAGCCAGAGACTAGCGGGAAATGAGCAGTTCTTC.